A single TCR beta chain is shown here with its context. Its specificity is not known. The junction and the germline gene differ at one end; a read error may be behind it. Thyroid surgery was preceded by no treatment in any patient. The data derive from a study of metastatic and nonmetastatic thyroid tumors. As for the study in general: The study looked at repertoires side by side in blood and in tumor or nodule tissue from malignant and benign thyroid patients. General observations from the study: For both blood and tumor, malignant thyroid tumors reportedly showed significantly higher TCR beta diversity than benign nodules did.

TCRdb reanalyzed the PCR reads via MiXCR. The profile shows under 20,000 clones, 25% to 35% of them singletons. Sequenced sample: tumor tissue. The TCR comes from a female donor with papillary thyroid cancer or a benign thyroid nodule (not recorded which). Some clones in this sample may be carry-over from other donors' samples.

This CDR3 is CASSKQAADGEQYF. CDR3 coding DNA: TGTGCTAGCAGCAAACAGGCCGCTGATGGCGAGCAGTACTTC. The gene calls are TRBV7-7 and TRBJ2-7; TRBD1 is a possible D gene (5 bases). The CDR3 consists of 14 residues. Germline V gene sequence: CDR1 SSHAT, CDR2 FNYEAQ (reference sequence).